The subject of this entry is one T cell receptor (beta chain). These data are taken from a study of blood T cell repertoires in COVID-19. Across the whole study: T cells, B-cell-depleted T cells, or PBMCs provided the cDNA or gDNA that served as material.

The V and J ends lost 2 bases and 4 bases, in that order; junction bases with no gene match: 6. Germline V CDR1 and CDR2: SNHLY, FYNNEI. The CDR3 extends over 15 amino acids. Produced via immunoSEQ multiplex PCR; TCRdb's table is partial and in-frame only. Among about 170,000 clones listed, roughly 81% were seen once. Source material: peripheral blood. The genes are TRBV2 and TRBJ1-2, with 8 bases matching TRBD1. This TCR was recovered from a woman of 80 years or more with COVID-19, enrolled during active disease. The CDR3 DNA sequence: TGTGCCAGCAGTGAAAAGACAGGGGCCATCTATGGCTACACCTTC. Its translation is CASSEKTGAIYGYTF.